Detailed here is one T cell receptor beta chain. No antigen is known for it. Vbeta (60) and Jbeta (13) primers were used in the PCR. Only in-frame clones appear in the TCRdb table, and some are missing; sequencing was by immunoSEQ multiplex PCR. The sample has 72,000 or so clones, 74% seen once; the top ten hold 9.5% to 12%. V gave up 4 bases and J gave up 1 base, with 5 bases separating them. This CDR3 has 13 residues. Germline V lookup: CDR1 SNHLY, CDR2 FYNNEI. This sample was included in a study of cytomegalovirus exposure and HLA in healthy donors. Study-wide results and limits: Confirmation was obtained in vitro that a few CMV-associated chains are specific for CMV antigens.

Material for sequencing was PBMCs. V and J are TRBV2 and TRBJ1-3; D is undetermined. The clonotype comes from a human donor in good health. CDR3 residues: CASSGQSGNTIYF. CDR3 bases: TGTGCCAGCAGTGGACAATCTGGAAACACCATATATTTT.